These 13 T cell receptor beta chains were sequenced from one sample in a study of blood T cell repertoires in COVID-19. Libraries were prepared by immunoSEQ multiplex PCR; TCRdb keeps only in-frame clonotypes and omits some of them. Of about 310,000 clones in the sample, around 90% are singletons; the top ten hold about 5%. The sequenced material came from PBMCs or T cells enriched from blood (not recorded which). The source of these receptors is a man in his fifties or sixties who had recovered from COVID-19.

This rearrangement joins TRBV24-1 to TRBJ2-3; 11 positions agree with TRBD2. CDR3 length: 17 amino acids. CDR1 and CDR2 (germline): KGHDR, SFDVKD. The V gene end was trimmed by 4 bases and the J gene end by 6 bases; junction bases not matched to a gene: 11. The CDR3 DNA reads TGTGCCACCAGTGAGGAGACTAGCGGGAACAGAGGGGATACGCAGTATTTT. This sequence encodes CATSEETSGNRGDTQYF.

The rearrangement links TRBV28 to TRBJ1-1; 9 bases are a match to TRBD1. In germline, CDR1 is MDHEN, CDR2 SYDVKM. This CDR3 is built from 13 residues. V lost 3 bases to trimming and J lost 6 bases; unmatched junction nucleotides: 2. The chain's CDR3 is CASSLGQGPEAFF. CDR3 nucleotide sequence: TGTGCCAGCAGTTTGGGACAGGGCCCTGAAGCTTTCTTT.

The chain has TRBV3-1 (or the pseudogene TRBV3-2) and TRBJ2-1; 11 bases line up with TRBD2. Germline V gene lookup returns CDR1 LGHDT and CDR2 YNNKEL (reference sequence). The CDR3 has 13 residues. V gave up 6 bases and J gave up 8 bases; unmatched junction bases: 3. The CDR3 reads CASRSSGRDEQFF. The CDR3 DNA is TGTGCCAGCAGAAGTAGCGGGAGGGATGAGCAGTTCTTC.

CDR3 DNA: TGTGCCAGTAGTACTCCCAGGGCTGGTGAAAAACTGTTTTTT. Amino acid sequence: CASSTPRAGEKLFF. The chain recombines TRBV19 with TRBJ1-4, with D possibly matching TRBD1 (5 bases). The germline CDR1 and CDR2 sequences are LNHDA and SQIVND (reference sequence). Between the trimmed V and J ends, which lost 4 bases and 7 bases, there was a span of 13 bases. The CDR3 extends over 14 amino acids.

This clone was observed once. The rearrangement uses TRBV7-2 and TRBJ2-3, with 9 positions matching TRBD2. Losses at the gene ends were 1 base for V and 2 bases for J; bases not matched to a gene: 1. The CDR3 is 15 amino acids. Germline lookup yields CDR1 SGHTA and CDR2 FQGNSA. The CDR3 nucleotides are TGTGCCAGCAGCTTAGGACTAGCGGTCACAGATACGCAGTATTTT. This sequence encodes CASSLGLAVTDTQYF.

This sequence joins TRBV28 and TRBJ1-2; D unclear. There are 12 residues in the CDR3. Germline loops: CDR1 MDHEN, CDR2 SYDVKM. V shed 8 bases and J shed 4 bases, with 11 bases lying between them. This CDR3 is CASAYSGYGYTF. The CDR3 region has the DNA TGTGCCAGCGCCTATTCAGGCTATGGCTACACCTTC.

This chain links TRBV14 with TRBJ1-4, with TRBD1 as a possible D gene (6 bases). The germline V gene has CDR1 SGHDN and CDR2 FVKESK. This CDR3 has 18 residues. Trimming cost V 1 base and J 2 bases, with 17 bases left between them. CDR3 residues: CASSQVPSGVRTNEKLFF. The CDR3 DNA is TGTGCCAGCAGCCAAGTACCCTCAGGGGTACGGACTAATGAAAAACTGTTTTTT.

This chain joins TRBV3-1 (or the pseudogene TRBV3-2) and TRBJ1-6; the D gene is possibly TRBD1 (5 bases). V lost 4 bases and J lost 0, with 16 bases in between. The CDR3 covers 18 residues. CDR1 and CDR2 from the germline V gene are LGHDT and YNNKEL (reference sequence). For the CDR3, the DNA is TGTGCCAGCAGCCCCGGGTGGGGGGGAGACTCCTATAATTCACCCCTCCACTTT. Its translation: CASSPGWGGDSYNSPLHF.

V and J are TRBV19 and TRBJ1-5; 9 nucleotides match TRBD1. The CDR3 extends over 15 amino acids. Germline V CDR1 and CDR2: LNHDA, SQIVND (reference sequence). V trimming: 4 bases; J trimming: 2 bases; junction bases outside the gene matches: 3. CDR3 sequence: CASSTGTGRNQPQHF. CDR3 nucleotide sequence: TGTGCCAGTAGTACCGGGACAGGGCGCAATCAGCCCCAGCATTTT.

This chain joins TRBV6-5 and TRBJ1-3; maybe TRBD1 (5 bases). This CDR3 spans 15 amino acids. In germline, CDR1 is MNHEY, CDR2 SVGAGI. V was trimmed by 7 bases and J by 0 bases, leaving 13 bases between them. CDR3 nucleotide sequence: TGTGCCAGCACCTTGGACATCCCCTCTGGAAACACCATATATTTT. Amino acid sequence: CASTLDIPSGNTIYF.

This sequence joins TRBV11-3 and TRBJ1-1; 7 bases align to TRBD1. J gave up 4 bases and V 1 base, and 3 bases lay outside the gene matches. The germline gives CDR1 SGHNT, CDR2 YENEEA. The CDR3 has 14 residues. The CDR3 nucleotides are TGTGCCAGCAGCTTAGGGCCAGGGGGCACTGAAGCTTTCTTT. It yields the protein CASSLGPGGTEAFF.

The chain links TRBV19 to TRBJ2-2; 11 bases line up with TRBD2. The germline V gene has CDR1 LNHDA and CDR2 SQIVND (reference sequence). J gave up 5 bases and V 1 base, and 9 bases lay outside the gene matches. The CDR3 length is 18 residues. CDR3 sequence reads: CASSIVTSGRMRTGELFF. CDR3 DNA sequence: TGTGCCAGTAGTATAGTAACTAGCGGGAGAATGCGAACCGGGGAGCTGTTTTTT.

The V gene is TRBV4-1, the J gene TRBJ1-5; TRBD1 is a possible D gene (6 bases). The CDR3 is 14 residues long. CDR1 is MGHRA, CDR2 YSYEKL, per germline. V dropped 3 bases and J dropped 8 bases, with 14 bases sitting between them. As DNA, the CDR3 is TGCGCCAGCAGCCACCCGGGGCAGGGGAAGCCCCAGCATTTT. Translated, it gives CASSHPGQGKPQHF.